This TCR beta chain was identified during a study of CXCR3-negative and CXCR3-positive naive CD8 T cells. Germline CDR1 MDHEN, CDR2 SYDVKM. The CDR3 loop spans 12 amino acids. Comment on this clonotype: The target antigen is unknown.

Study-level points and caveats: Memory CD8+ T cell repertoires were far less diverse than both naive subsets. Naive subsets had comparable surface CD5; TCR strength was inferred from TRB CDR3 properties. Upon cryopreservation, CXCR3 expression partially decreased, and most assays used fresh PBMCs.

Preparation of TRB cDNA libraries relied on 5' RACE carrying UMI labels. TCRdb re-called the 5' RACE reads; every CDR3 protein appears as one record, without DNA. This sample carries about 48,000 distinct CDR3 sequences, with approximately 16% going to the ten biggest clones. This receptor was taken from a human donor in good health. Some clones in this sample may be carry-over from other donors' samples. The rearrangement joins TRBV28 to TRBJ2-7. The specimen sequenced was memory CD8+ T cells from blood. The CDR3 sequence is CASTRVSYEQYF.